A selection of T cell receptor beta chains follows, all from one sample in a study of blood T cell repertoires in COVID-19. TCRdb's table, derived via immunoSEQ multiplex PCR, lists solely in-frame clones and lacks some. The table shows around 220,000 clones, with just over 85% occurring only once. Sequencing used peripheral blood. These receptors all stem from a man aged 18 to 35 with active or convalescent COVID-19. Each CDR3 is given with its conserved first and last residue. D genes are given only for firm matches. Rows may omit the clone size; those that give it use once, few, many or a size class.

once	TRBV5-6	TRBJ1-1	-	CASSLSGGAEAFF	TGTGCCAGCAGCTTGAGTGGAGGGGCTGAAGCTTTCTTT
-	TRBV7-2	TRBJ2-3	TRBD1	CASSRRQGMGTDTQYF	TGTGCCAGCAGCCGTAGACAGGGGATGGGCACAGATACGCAGTATTTT
-	TRBV30	TRBJ1-2	TRBD1	CAWSVGTGVGGYGYTF	TGTGCCTGGAGTGTGGGGACAGGGGTGGGTGGCTATGGCTACACCTTC
-	TRBV5-4	TRBJ2-7	TRBD1	CASSWGLRDRGREQYF	TGTGCCAGCAGCTGGGGGCTCCGGGACAGGGGACGCGAGCAGTACTTC
-	TRBV3-1/TRBV3-2	TRBJ2-3	TRBD2	CASSQDLPGLASHTDTQYF	TGTGCCAGCAGCCAAGATCTTCCTGGACTAGCGTCCCACACAGATACGCAGTATTTT
-	TRBV6-1	TRBJ1-5	-	CASSEGGGQGRHF	TGTGCCAGCAGTGAAGGGGGTGGGCAGGGCCGGCATTTT
-	TRBV7-3	TRBJ1-2	-	CASSLVFRGVANYGYTF	TGTGCCAGCAGCTTAGTGTTCAGGGGAGTCGCTAACTATGGCTACACCTTC
-	TRBV27	TRBJ1-5	TRBD1	CASSLDRGNQPQHF	TGTGCCAGCAGTTTAGACAGGGGTAATCAGCCCCAGCATTTT
-	TRBV7-2	TRBJ1-1	TRBD1	CASSLDRGAEAFF	TGTGCCAGCAGCTTAGACAGGGGCGCTGAAGCTTTCTTT
-	TRBV7-2	TRBJ1-2	-	CASSLDTGLGYGYTF	TGTGCCAGCAGCTTAGACACAGGGCTGGGTTATGGCTACACCTTC
-	TRBV19	TRBJ2-2	-	CASSDPGSNTGELFF	TGTGCCAGTAGTGACCCAGGCTCGAACACCGGGGAGCTGTTTTTT
-	TRBV6-5	TRBJ2-1	TRBD2	CASSQPGLAGNEQFF	TGTGCCAGCAGTCAACCGGGACTAGCGGGTAATGAGCAGTTCTTC
-	TRBV3-1/TRBV3-2	TRBJ2-1	TRBD2	CASSRHGTSGRSYNEQFF	TGTGCCAGCAGCCGCCATGGGACTAGCGGGAGGTCCTACAATGAGCAGTTCTTC
-	TRBV7-9	TRBJ1-1	-	CASSSTGYTEAFF	TGTGCCAGCAGCTCAACAGGTTACACTGAAGCTTTCTTT
-	TRBV2	TRBJ2-7	TRBD2	CARSNSGTAREQYF	TGTGCCAGAAGTAACAGCGGGACCGCAAGGGAGCAGTACTTC
few	TRBV13	TRBJ1-6	-	CASNPAGRKDSPLHF	TGTGCCAGCAACCCCGCCGGGAGGAAAGATTCACCCCTCCACTTT
-	TRBV10-3	TRBJ2-7	TRBD1	CATGGTDSYEQYF	TGTGCCACAGGGGGCACAGACTCCTACGAGCAGTACTTC
-	TRBV13	TRBJ2-1	-	CASSPRTDYYNEQFF	TGTGCCAGCAGCCCTCGGACAGACTACTACAATGAGCAGTTCTTC
-	TRBV10-3	TRBJ2-1	TRBD2	CAITLSGRGANEQFF	TGTGCCATCACCTTAAGCGGGAGGGGTGCCAATGAGCAGTTCTTC
-	TRBV27	TRBJ2-7	TRBD2	CASSPGGVSYEQYF	TGTGCCAGCAGCCCCGGGGGGGTTTCCTACGAGCAGTACTTC
-	TRBV7-2	TRBJ1-2	-	CASSLVEQYGYTF	TGTGCCAGCAGCTTAGTTGAACAGTATGGCTACACCTTC
-	TRBV11-2	TRBJ2-5	-	CASSFQEHQETQYF	TGTGCCAGCAGCTTTCAGGAACACCAAGAGACCCAGTACTTC
-	TRBV20-1	TRBJ2-7	TRBD1	CSASPMRTGGIRQYF	TGCAGTGCTAGTCCCATGAGGACAGGGGGAATTAGGCAGTACTTC
few	TRBV25-1	TRBJ1-1	-	CASSPRQGWDTEAFF	TGTGCCAGCAGCCCCCGGCAGGGGTGGGACACTGAAGCTTTCTTT
-	TRBV5-6	TRBJ1-6	TRBD1	CASSGISDRVSPLHF	TGTGCCAGCAGCGGGATTTCGGACAGGGTTTCACCCCTCCACTTT
-	TRBV28	TRBJ1-2	-	CASSLSGRASRYTF	TGTGCCAGCAGTTTATCCGGCAGAGCCTCGCGGTACACCTTC
-	TRBV30	TRBJ2-5	-	CAWSGLQTQYF	TGTGCCTGGAGTGGACTGCAGACCCAGTACTTC
-	TRBV30	TRBJ1-1	-	CAWRGQGIGAFF	TGTGCCTGGAGGGGGCAGGGGATCGGAGCTTTCTTT